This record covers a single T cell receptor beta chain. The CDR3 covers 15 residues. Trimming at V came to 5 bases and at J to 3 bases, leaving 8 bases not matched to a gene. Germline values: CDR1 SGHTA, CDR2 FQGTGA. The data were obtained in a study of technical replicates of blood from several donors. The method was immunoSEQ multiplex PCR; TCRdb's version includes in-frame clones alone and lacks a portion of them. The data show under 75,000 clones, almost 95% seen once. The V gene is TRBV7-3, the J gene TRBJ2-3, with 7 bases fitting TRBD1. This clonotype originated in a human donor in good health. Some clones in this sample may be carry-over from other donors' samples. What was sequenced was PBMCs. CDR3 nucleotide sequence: TGTGCCAGCAGCCGTACAGGGGTTGGGACAGATACGCAGTATTTT. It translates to CASSRTGVGTDTQYF.